Described below is a single T cell receptor beta chain sequence and its context. Antigen unknown. Germline V gene lookup returns CDR1 MNHEY and CDR2 SVGAGI. The V segment lost 7 bases and the J segment 4 bases; nucleotides outside the gene matches: 4. The CDR3 has 14 amino acids. The entry originates in a study of blood T cells in healthy people across ages. Sample-barcoded 5' priming and a J-beta primer mix drove a second PCR of about 6 to 12 cycles. MiXCR was run by TCRdb on the 5' RACE reads, yielding one entry per CDR3 protein. This sample has 1.5 million to 1.8 million distinct CDR3 sequences, with approximately 42% found just once. Overall study results and limits: PBMCs went unsorted, and a conclusive naive versus antigen-experienced comparison was therefore prevented. Roughly linearly, TCR beta diversity per million T cells fell as age increased. It was found that TCR beta diversity correlated strongly with the percentage of naive T cells.

Sequenced sample: blood. The V call is TRBV6-5, the J call TRBJ1-6, with TRBD1 matching over 7 bases. The sequence derives from a woman aged 18-29 years in good health. CDR3 nucleotide sequence: TGTGCCAGCACTCCACAGGGGTATAATTCACCCCTCCACTTT. Amino acids: CASTPQGYNSPLHF.